A few counts support the clone carrying this T cell receptor (beta chain). A far bigger clonotype differs at one base, so this is likely a read error. Additional DNA sequences in this sample encode the identical CDR3. An assay was performed, and its level was deep. Sequencing of unsorted PBMC DNA was carried out using ten immunoSEQ deep assay plates. Libraries were prepared by immunoSEQ multiplex PCR; TCRdb keeps only in-frame clonotypes and omits some of them. The sample has some 500,000 clones, 60% to 80% seen once; the top ten hold about 12%. Germline-derived CDR1 and CDR2 are KGHSH and LQKENI. CDR3 size: 15 residues. The data originate from a study of shared clonotypes between healthy human individuals. Looking at the study overall: With ages of 18 to 49, the donors were two women and three men.

Roughly 90 million PBMCs served as the genomic DNA source for unsorted samples. The V gene is TRBV18, the J gene TRBJ1-3; TRBD1 aligns across 9 bases. Sequencing was done on a sample of PBMCs. The clonotype was recovered from a woman in her 40s in good health. Some clones in this sample may be carry-over from other donors' samples. CDR3 protein: CASSPPRQGENTIYF. Here the CDR3 DNA reads TGTGCCAGCTCACCTCCCCGACAGGGGGAAAACACTATATATTTT.